The present TCR beta chain was sequenced within a study of cytomegalovirus exposure and HLA in healthy donors. Comment on this clone: Antigen: not known.

The PCR employed 60 Vbeta primers together with 13 Jbeta primers. Profiling relied on immunoSEQ multiplex PCR, and the TCRdb table lists in-frame clones only, not all of them. This table holds under 150,000 clones, 84% found once. Germline CDR1 SEHNR, CDR2 FQNEAQ (reference sequence). Trimming left V 5 bases short and J 6 bases short, with 10 bases between. The CDR3 contains 13 residues. Study findings and constraints: Specificity of three CMV-associated chains for CMV antigens was verified in vitro. Analysis performed later showed TCR beta chains linked to HLA being more clonally expanded than equally common others. A later look showed TCR association rates differing by HLA locus, highest for DRB1 and lowest for HLA-C. Associated with HLA alleles at 0.05 false discovery rate in a later analysis were 16,951 TCR beta sequences.

Sequenced material: PBMCs. The rearrangement links TRBV7-9 to TRBJ1-4; tentatively, D is TRBD1 (6 bases). The TCR was taken from a man aged 45-65 years in good health and CMV-seronegative. The CDR3 region is CASSLGQHEKLFF. The CDR3 DNA follows: TGTGCCAGCAGCCTTGGACAGCATGAAAAACTGTTTTTT.